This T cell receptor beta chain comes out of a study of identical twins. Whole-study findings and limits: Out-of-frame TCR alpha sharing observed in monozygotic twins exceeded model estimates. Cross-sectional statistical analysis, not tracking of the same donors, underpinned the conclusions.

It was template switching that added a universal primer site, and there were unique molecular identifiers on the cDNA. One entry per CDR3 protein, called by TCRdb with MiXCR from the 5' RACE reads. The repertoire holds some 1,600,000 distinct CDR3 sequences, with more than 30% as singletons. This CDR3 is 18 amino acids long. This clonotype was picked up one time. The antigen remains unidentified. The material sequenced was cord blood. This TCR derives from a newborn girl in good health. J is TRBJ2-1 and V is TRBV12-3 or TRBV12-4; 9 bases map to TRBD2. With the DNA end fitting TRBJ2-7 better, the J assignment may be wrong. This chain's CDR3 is CASSLARGGVVPYNEQYF. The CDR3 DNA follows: TGTGCCAGCAGTTTAGCGCGGGGGGGAGTAGTCCCCTACAATGAGCAGTACTTC.